This T cell receptor (beta chain) was captured in a study of cytomegalovirus exposure and HLA in healthy donors. Whole-study results and caveats: A later analysis revealed that TCR association rates differed between HLA loci, peaking at DRB1 and bottoming out at HLA-C. CMV antigen specificity of a few CMV-associated chains was confirmed in vitro.

The donors gave bone marrow, and they were healthy. Germline lookup yields CDR1 MDHEN and CDR2 SYDVKM. V lost 4 bases and J 4 bases, leaving 10 bases between the germline ends. The length of the CDR3 is 13 residues. PCR used 60 Vbeta primers and 13 Jbeta primers. This table comes from immunoSEQ multiplex PCR, and its TCRdb copy is limited to in-frame clones, with some not included. The table records under 200,000 clones, around 86% of them present only once. A word on this clone: What it binds is unknown.

This chain joins TRBV28 and TRBJ1-2; tentatively, D is TRBD1 (5 bases). Sequencing was carried out using PBMCs. This clonotype originated in a human donor in good health. The CDR3 DNA is TGTGCCAGCAGTTCTACAGGAGTCTATGGCTACACCTTC. Translated, it gives CASSSTGVYGYTF.